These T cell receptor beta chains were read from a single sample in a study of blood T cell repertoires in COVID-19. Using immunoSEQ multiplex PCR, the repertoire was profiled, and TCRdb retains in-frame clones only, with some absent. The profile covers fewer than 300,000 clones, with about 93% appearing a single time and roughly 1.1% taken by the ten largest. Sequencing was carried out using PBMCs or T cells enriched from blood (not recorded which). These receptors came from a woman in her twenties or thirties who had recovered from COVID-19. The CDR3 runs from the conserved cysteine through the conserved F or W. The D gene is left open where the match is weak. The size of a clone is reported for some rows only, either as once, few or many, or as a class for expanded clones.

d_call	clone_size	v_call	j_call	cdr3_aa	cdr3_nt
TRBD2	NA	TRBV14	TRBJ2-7	CASSHRTSGSEQYF	TGTGCCAGCAGCCACAGGACTAGCGGGAGCGAGCAGTACTTC
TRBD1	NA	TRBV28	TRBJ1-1	CASSSTRTGGNTEAFF	TGTGCCAGCAGTTCCACCCGGACAGGGGGGAACACTGAAGCTTTCTTT
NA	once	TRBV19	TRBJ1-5	CASSINREMAQPQHF	TGTGCCAGTAGTATAAACAGGGAGATGGCTCAGCCCCAGCATTTT
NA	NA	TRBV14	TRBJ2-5	CASSQNLRGGWETQYF	TGTGCCAGCAGCCAAAACCTTCGGGGAGGCTGGGAGACCCAGTACTTC
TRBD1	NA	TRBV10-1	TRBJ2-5	CASSESSNRGGKETQYF	TGCGCCAGCAGTGAGTCATCAAACAGGGGTGGAAAGGAGACCCAGTACTTC
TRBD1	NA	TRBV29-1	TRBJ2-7	CSVRSGTDYEQYF	TGCAGCGTCAGATCCGGGACAGACTACGAGCAGTACTTC
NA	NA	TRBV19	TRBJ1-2	CASSAGGGYTF	TGTGCCAGTAGCGCCGGGGGGGGCTACACCTTC
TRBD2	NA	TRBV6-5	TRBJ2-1	CASKNSLAGVFEQFF	TGTGCCAGCAAGAACAGCCTAGCGGGAGTTTTTGAGCAGTTCTTC
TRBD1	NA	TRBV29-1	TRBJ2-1	CSVEEQTGHEQFF	TGCAGCGTTGAAGAGCAGACAGGGCATGAGCAGTTCTTC
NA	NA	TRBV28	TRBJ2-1	CASSLSAASSYNEQFF	TGTGCCAGCAGTTTATCAGCGGCAAGCTCCTACAATGAGCAGTTCTTC
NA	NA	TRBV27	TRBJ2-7	CASSLSDNWTGEQYF	TGTGCCAGCAGTTTATCGGACAACTGGACGGGCGAGCAGTACTTC
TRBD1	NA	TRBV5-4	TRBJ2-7	CASSLRQGLEQYF	TGTGCCAGCAGCCTGAGACAGGGGCTCGAGCAGTACTTC
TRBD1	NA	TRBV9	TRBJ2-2	CASSAGQGTYTGELFF	TGTGCCAGCAGCGCGGGACAGGGGACTTACACCGGGGAGCTGTTTTTT
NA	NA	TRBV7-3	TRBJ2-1	CASSPESGSYNEQFF	TGTGCCAGCAGCCCCGAGTCGGGCTCCTACAATGAGCAGTTCTTC
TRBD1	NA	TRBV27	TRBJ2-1	CASSRLMTGGFNNEQFF	TGTGCCAGCAGTAGACTAATGACAGGGGGCTTCAACAATGAGCAGTTCTTC
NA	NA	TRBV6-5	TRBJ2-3	CASRGDSISTDTQYF	TGTGCCAGCAGAGGTGACAGCATCAGCACAGATACGCAGTATTTT
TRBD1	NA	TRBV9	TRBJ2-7	CASSATLGTGAREQYF	TGTGCCAGCAGCGCGACGCTCGGGACAGGGGCACGCGAGCAGTACTTC
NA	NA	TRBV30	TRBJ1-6	CAWSETGQGLSPLHF	TGTGCCTGGAGTGAAACCGGTCAGGGGCTCTCACCCCTCCACTTT
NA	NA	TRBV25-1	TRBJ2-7	CASRDGSGSYEQYF	TGTGCCAGCAGGGACGGGAGTGGTTCCTACGAGCAGTACTTC
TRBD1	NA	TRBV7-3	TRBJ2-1	CASSPAWDRGFNEQFF	TGTGCCAGCAGCCCCGCTTGGGACAGGGGTTTCAATGAGCAGTTCTTC
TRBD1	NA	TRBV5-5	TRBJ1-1	CASSYRDRVLIEAFF	TGTGCCAGCAGCTACCGGGACAGGGTTCTGATTGAAGCTTTCTTT
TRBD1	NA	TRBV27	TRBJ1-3	CASSRGQGFSGNTIYF	TGTGCCAGCAGCCGGGGACAGGGATTCTCTGGAAACACCATATATTTT
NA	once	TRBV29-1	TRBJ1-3	CSVARASSGNTIYF	TGCAGCGTTGCCAGGGCCTCCTCTGGAAACACCATATATTTT
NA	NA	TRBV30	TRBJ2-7	CAWTTPLGRRYEQYF	TGTGCCTGGACCACACCGTTGGGGAGACGCTACGAGCAGTACTTC
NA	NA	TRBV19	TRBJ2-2	CASSSGTTITGELFF	TGTGCCAGTAGTAGTGGGACAACCATCACCGGGGAGCTGTTTTTT
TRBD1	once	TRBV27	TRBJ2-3	CASSPGTAATDTQYF	TGTGCCAGCAGTCCGGGGACAGCCGCAACAGATACGCAGTATTTT
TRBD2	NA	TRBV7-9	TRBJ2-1	CASSLDLAGRNEQFF	TGTGCCAGCAGCTTGGATCTAGCGGGGCGGAATGAGCAGTTCTTC
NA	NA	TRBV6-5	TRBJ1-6	CATKWQGSFSPLHF	TGTGCCACAAAGTGGCAGGGATCATTTTCACCCCTCCACTTT
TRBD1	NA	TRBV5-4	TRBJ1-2	CASSRGPGQGKGGYTF	TGTGCCAGCAGCCGGGGACCCGGACAGGGGAAGGGTGGCTACACCTTC
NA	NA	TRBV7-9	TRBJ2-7	CASSLASGNSYEQYF	TGTGCCAGCAGCTTAGCTAGCGGTAACTCCTACGAGCAGTACTTC
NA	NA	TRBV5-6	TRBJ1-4	CASSLGRMTTNEKLFF	TGTGCCAGCAGCTTGGGTAGAATGACAACTAATGAAAAACTGTTTTTT
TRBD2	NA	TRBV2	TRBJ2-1	CASRDGLAGGYNEQFF	TGTGCCAGCAGGGATGGACTAGCGGGAGGCTACAATGAGCAGTTCTTC
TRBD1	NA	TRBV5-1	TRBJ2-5	CASSLDPRQGETQYF	TGCGCCAGCAGCTTGGACCCGCGACAGGGAGAGACCCAGTACTTC
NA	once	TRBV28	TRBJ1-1	CASSSMGRGTEAFF	TGTGCCAGCAGTTCAATGGGACGGGGGACTGAAGCTTTCTTT
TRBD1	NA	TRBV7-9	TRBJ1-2	CASSSTGTNYGYTF	TGTGCCAGCAGCTCGACAGGGACGAACTATGGCTACACCTTC
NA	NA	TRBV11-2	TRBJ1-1	CASSLQEGRSGFF	TGTGCCAGCAGCTTACAGGAGGGCCGTTCGGGCTTCTTT
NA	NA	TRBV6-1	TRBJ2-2	CASSADIWAYTGELFF	TGTGCCAGCAGTGCCGATATATGGGCCTACACCGGGGAGCTGTTTTTT
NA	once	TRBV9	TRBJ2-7	CASSVRGSWDEQYF	TGTGCCAGCAGCGTACGAGGGAGTTGGGACGAGCAGTACTTC
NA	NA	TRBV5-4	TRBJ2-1	CASSLGSGGKPKGYNEQFF	TGTGCCAGCAGCTTGGGGAGCGGCGGAAAACCTAAGGGCTACAATGAGCAGTTCTTC
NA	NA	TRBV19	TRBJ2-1	CASSISLVQVDEQFF	TGTGCCAGTAGTATTTCCCTAGTACAAGTAGATGAGCAGTTCTTC
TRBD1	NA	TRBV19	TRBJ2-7	CASTRDSSTYEQYF	TGTGCCAGTACCCGGGACAGCTCAACCTACGAGCAGTACTTC
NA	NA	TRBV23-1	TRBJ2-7	CASTAGPVLSYEQYF	TGCGCCAGCACCGCGGGGCCCGTCCTCTCCTACGAGCAGTACTTC
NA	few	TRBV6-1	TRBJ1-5	CASSEVGGWNQPQHF	TGTGCCAGCAGTGAAGTAGGGGGATGGAATCAGCCCCAGCATTTT
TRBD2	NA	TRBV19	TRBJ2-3	CASGREASTDTQYF	TGTGCCAGCGGACGGGAGGCTAGCACAGATACGCAGTATTTT
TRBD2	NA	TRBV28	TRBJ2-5	CASSRGRVETQYF	TGTGCCAGCAGCCGCGGGAGGGTCGAGACCCAGTACTTC
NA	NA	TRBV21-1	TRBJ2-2	CASSKGGTVIENGELFF	TGTGCCAGCAGCAAAGGAGGGACAGTGATCGAAAACGGGGAGCTGTTTTTT